This T cell receptor (beta chain) was profiled in a study of cytomegalovirus exposure and HLA in healthy donors. Study findings and constraints: Cytomegalovirus status was reportedly diagnosed by the classifier with high specificity and sensitivity. Researchers counted about 150 TCR beta chains as cytomegalovirus-associated. Clusters of TCRs from the first cohort tended to co-occur in the 95 to 150 validation repertoires (as a later analysis found).

The CDR3 consists of 16 residues. Losses at the gene ends were 0 bases for V and 3 bases for J; bases not matched to a gene: 7. The germline gives CDR1 MGHRA, CDR2 YSYEKL. Profiling relied on immunoSEQ multiplex PCR, and the TCRdb table lists in-frame clones only, not all of them. The sample shows roughly 120,000 clones, around 94% of them seen only once. On this clone itself: The antigen is not known.

This chain connects TRBV4-1 to TRBJ2-7; 8 bases align to TRBD1. The clonotype originates from a woman younger than 30 in good health and CMV-seronegative. The sample taken for sequencing was PBMCs. The CDR3 DNA reads TGCGCCAGCAGCCAAGATCCCGGGACAGGTTACTACGAGCAGTACTTC. Encoded protein: CASSQDPGTGYYEQYF.